The entry below describes one T cell receptor beta chain. From germline, CDR1 is LGHNA and CDR2 YSLEER. With 0 bases removed from V and 5 bases from J, the gap between germline ends came to 10 bases. The CDR3 contains 14 residues. The sample originates from a study of blood T cell repertoires in COVID-19. Study context: The samples span acute and convalescent COVID-19 from the United States, Italy and Spain. In each case, the material was cDNA or gDNA derived from T cells, B-cell-depleted T cells, or PBMCs.

Original methodology: Using reference gene primer amplification, nucleated cell counts were estimated. Some clones are missing from TCRdb's copy, which holds only in-frame ones; the method was immunoSEQ multiplex PCR. V and J calls and clone size are as listed in that table; D and trimming were resolved from the DNA. The sample has under 200,000 clones; around 82% are singletons. The material sequenced was peripheral blood. This receptor was obtained from a man between 60 and 75 years old who had recovered from COVID-19. V is TRBV4-3 and J is TRBJ2-5; tentative D call: TRBD1 (6 bases). This CDR3 is CASSQEPRGETQYF. In DNA, the CDR3 is TGCGCCAGCAGCCAAGAACCCAGGGGCGAGACCCAGTACTTC.